This record covers a single T cell receptor (beta chain). What it binds is not known. This sample was taken from a study of T cells in localized non-small cell lung cancer. The study's findings and limits: The appearance of a median approximately 61 of the top 100 tumor clones was seen in adjacent lung. Analysis by sequencing included only one tumor region, so heterogeneity remains possible. Tumor showed lower T cell clonality than uninvolved adjacent lung, where it was highest.

Measured with immunoSEQ multiplex PCR; TCRdb has only the in-frame clones, and not every one. The table lists about 52,000 clones, roughly 90% of them singletons, with 18% in the top ten. The germline CDR1 and CDR2 sequences are SNHLY and FYNNEI. Trimming cost V 0 bases and J 15 bases, with 18 bases left between them. This CDR3 contains 14 residues. This TCR derives from a male donor aged 60 or over with stage III squamous cell lung carcinoma. The sample consisted of peripheral blood, taken before any cancer treatment. The chain links TRBV2 to TRBJ2-1, with no clear D. CDR3 protein: CASSEALGQPDGFF. DNA for the CDR3: TGTGCCAGCAGTGAAGCGCTTGGGCAGCCCGACGGGTTCTTC.